This T cell receptor beta chain was recorded in a study of blood T cell repertoires in COVID-19. As for the study in general: T cells, B-cell-depleted T cells, or PBMCs supplied cDNA or gDNA.

Germline lookup yields CDR1 LNHDA and CDR2 SQIVND (reference sequence). Trimming left V 3 bases short and J 3 bases short, with 11 bases between. This CDR3 contains 14 residues. Residents of under 25 US areas, aged about 18 to 89 years, made up the participants. The data were produced by immunoSEQ multiplex PCR, yet TCRdb's version contains in-frame clones alone and is incomplete. The sample contains 200,000 or so clones, around 87% of which appear only once. V usage is TRBV19 and J usage is TRBJ1-1; D is perhaps TRBD1 (5 bases). This clonotype originated in a woman aged 18-29 years in a cohort exposed to, infected with or recovered from COVID-19 (not recorded which). Input material: PBMCs or T cells enriched from blood (not recorded which). The CDR3 is CASSILRADTEAFF. CDR3 nucleotides: TGTGCCAGTAGTATTCTCAGGGCTGACACTGAAGCTTTCTTT.